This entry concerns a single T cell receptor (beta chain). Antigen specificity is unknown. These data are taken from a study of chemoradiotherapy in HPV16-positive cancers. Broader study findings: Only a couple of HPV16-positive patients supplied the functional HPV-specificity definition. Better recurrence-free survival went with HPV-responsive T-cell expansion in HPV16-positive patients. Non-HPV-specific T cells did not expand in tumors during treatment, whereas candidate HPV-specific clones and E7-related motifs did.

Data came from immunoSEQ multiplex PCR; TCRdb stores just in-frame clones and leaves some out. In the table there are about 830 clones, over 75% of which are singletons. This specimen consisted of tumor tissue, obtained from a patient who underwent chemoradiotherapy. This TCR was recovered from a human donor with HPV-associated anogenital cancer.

Here the CDR3 reads CASSPRRGQETQYF. In DNA form, the CDR3 reads TGTGCCAGCAGCCCCAGGAGAGGGCAAGAGACCCAGTACTTC. This rearrangement joins TRBV9 to TRBJ2-5, with a tentative D call TRBD2 (5 bases). V was cut by 4 bases and J by 2 bases, with 12 bases left in between. CDR3 size: 14 residues. CDR1 and CDR2 (germline): SGDLS, YYNGEE.